A selection of T cell receptor beta chains follows, all from one sample in a study of shared clonotypes between healthy human individuals. Clones were read by immunoSEQ multiplex PCR, and TCRdb kept only the in-frame ones, dropping some. Of more than 2 million clones listed, roughly 94% were seen once; the top ten hold under 0.15%. The material sequenced was naive CD4+ T cells sorted from blood. The receptors were gathered from a man between 18 and 35 years old in good health. Each CDR3 is given with its conserved first and last residue. D genes are given only for firm matches.

NA,TRBJ2-1,TRBV5-1,CASSWGPYNEQFF
NA,TRBJ2-7,TRBV11-2,CASSSEIVAYF
NA,TRBJ2-7,TRBV7-2,CASSFAGQSYEQYF
NA,TRBJ2-7,TRBV25-1,CASSEWDGHEQYF
TRBD1,TRBJ1-5,TRBV18,CASSQGANQPQHF
TRBD1,TRBJ1-5,TRBV18,CASSLDRGQPQHF
NA,TRBJ2-3,TRBV4-1,CASSQSGTDTQYF
NA,TRBJ2-7,TRBV11-2,CASSFGTASYEQYF
NA,TRBJ2-2,TRBV4-3,CASSQEIWQGAGELFF
NA,TRBJ1-6,TRBV5-5,CASSLAGTKNSPLHF
TRBD1,TRBJ2-2,TRBV6-1,CASSPGTGYTGELFF
NA,TRBJ2-4,TRBV5-1,CASSLGDKQNIQYF
TRBD1,TRBJ1-2,TRBV6-5,CASSYRGQGYGYTF
NA,TRBJ2-7,TRBV5-1,CASRKGLSSYEQYF
NA,TRBJ2-2,TRBV5-6,CASSFILQGRDTGELFF
NA,TRBJ1-5,TRBV29-1,CSVRQGGDQPQHF
NA,TRBJ2-7,TRBV6-1,CAIRRQGDSYEQYF
NA,TRBJ2-1,TRBV7-4,CASSPRGPRRDSYNEQFF
TRBD2,TRBJ2-3,TRBV7-9,CASSLGSLAGEDTQYF
TRBD1,TRBJ1-1,TRBV5-1,CASSLSKTGDEVFF
NA,TRBJ2-5,TRBV9,CASSVGAARGETQYF
NA,TRBJ2-2,TRBV13,CASSLGSRARGTNTGELFF
NA,TRBJ2-1,TRBV6-6,CASSSRANEQFF
NA,TRBJ2-5,TRBV7-7,CASSLAGTGETQYF
NA,TRBJ1-1,TRBV6-1,CASSRTISEAFF
NA,TRBJ2-5,TRBV18,CASSSYTGKETQYF